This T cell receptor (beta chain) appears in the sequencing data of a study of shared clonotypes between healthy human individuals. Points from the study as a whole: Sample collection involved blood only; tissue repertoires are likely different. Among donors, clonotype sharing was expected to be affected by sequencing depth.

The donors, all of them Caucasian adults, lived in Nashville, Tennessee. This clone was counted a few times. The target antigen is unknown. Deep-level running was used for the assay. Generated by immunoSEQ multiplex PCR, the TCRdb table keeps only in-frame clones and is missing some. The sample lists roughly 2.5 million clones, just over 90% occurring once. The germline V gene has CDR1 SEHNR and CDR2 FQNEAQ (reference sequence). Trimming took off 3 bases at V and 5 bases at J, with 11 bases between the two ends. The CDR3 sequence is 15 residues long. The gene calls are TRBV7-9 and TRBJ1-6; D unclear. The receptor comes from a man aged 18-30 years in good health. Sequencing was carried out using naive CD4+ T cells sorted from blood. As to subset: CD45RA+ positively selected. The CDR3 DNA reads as TGTGCCAGCAGCTTGAGTCGCGGTAATAATTCACCCCTCCACTTT. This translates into CASSLSRGNNSPLHF.